Listed below are T cell receptor beta chains from one sample, sequenced in a study of shared clonotypes between healthy human individuals. TCRdb's table, derived via immunoSEQ multiplex PCR, lists solely in-frame clones and lacks some. The sample consists of roughly 650,000 clones, roughly 95% of them appearing once. Material for sequencing was naive CD8+ T cells sorted from blood. The receptors were gathered from a woman in her 30s in good health. Each CDR3 is given with its conserved first and last residue. The D gene is left open where the match is weak. The size field is filled for only some rows; it gives once, few, many or a size class.

TRBV5-4	.	TRBJ1-2	.	TGTGCCAGCAGCTTGGAAGGGCTTGGCTACACCTTC	CASSLEGLGYTF
TRBV27	.	TRBJ2-3	TRBD1	TGTGCCAGCAGTACCACCGGACAGGGCACAGATACGCAGTATTTT	CASSTTGQGTDTQYF
TRBV30	.	TRBJ2-1	.	TGTGCCTGGAGTCTAAGGTCGGGGAATGAGCAGTTCTTC	CAWSLRSGNEQFF
TRBV15	.	TRBJ2-7	TRBD1	TGTGCCACCAGAGACAGGGGGCACGACGAGCAGTACTTC	CATRDRGHDEQYF
TRBV7-9	.	TRBJ2-3	.	TGTGCCAGCAGCTTAGCCGCAGGGAGGGGGACAGATACGCAGTATTTT	CASSLAAGRGTDTQYF
TRBV4-1	.	TRBJ2-7	TRBD2	TGCGCCAGCAGCCAAGCGGGAGGCCGGACCTACGAGCAGTACTTC	CASSQAGGRTYEQYF
TRBV28	.	TRBJ1-2	.	TGTGCCAGCAGTTTTTACGACAGCTACTACTATGGCTACACCTTC	CASSFYDSYYYGYTF
TRBV7-9	.	TRBJ1-1	.	TGTGCCAGCAGCGGGTGGACTGATCCCACTGAAGCTTTCTTT	CASSGWTDPTEAFF
TRBV4-1	.	TRBJ2-3	TRBD1	TGCGCCAGCAGCTCCCCAGGGGGCTGGGGCACAGATACGCAGTATTTT	CASSSPGGWGTDTQYF
TRBV29-1	.	TRBJ2-1	.	TGCAGCGGGAAGCACGGGGCGGCTGAGCAGTTCTTC	CSGKHGAAEQFF
TRBV15	.	TRBJ1-3	.	TGTGCCACCAGCAGTTCTGGAAACACCATATATTTT	CATSSSGNTIYF
TRBV25-1	.	TRBJ2-7	.	TGTGCCAGCAGTCCCCGCCCGGGACTCCCGCACGAGCAGTACTTC	CASSPRPGLPHEQYF
TRBV29-1	.	TRBJ2-7	TRBD2	TGCAGCGTGAGAGGAGGGCGGGGGTACGAGCAGTACTTC	CSVRGGRGYEQYF
TRBV13	.	TRBJ2-5	TRBD2	TGTGCCAGCAGCTTCTTTGCCCGTGATGCGGGAGGGTTGGGAGAGACCCAGTACTTC	CASSFFARDAGGLGETQYF
TRBV7-6	.	TRBJ2-7	.	TGTGCCAGCAGCCCAGGGCCGGCCTACGAGCAGTACTTC	CASSPGPAYEQYF
TRBV28	once	TRBJ1-4	TRBD1	TGTGCCAGCAGGGGACAGGGGGCACCCGAAGAAAAACTGTTTTTT	CASRGQGAPEEKLFF
TRBV29-1	.	TRBJ2-1	TRBD2	TGCAGCTGCGTGGTAGCGGGAAGGGGCAATGAGCAGTTCTTC	CSCVVAGRGNEQFF
TRBV9	.	TRBJ2-3	.	TGTGCCAGCAGCGCCCTCGGAGGGGGACCCACAGATACGCAGTATTTT	CASSALGGGPTDTQYF
TRBV7-2	.	TRBJ2-5	TRBD1	TGTGCCAGCAGCCTCCCGACAGGGTCGGAGACCCAGTACTTC	CASSLPTGSETQYF
TRBV27	.	TRBJ1-5	.	TGTGCCAGCAGTTTATGGATTCGGACAGATAATCAGCCCCAGCATTTT	CASSLWIRTDNQPQHF
TRBV9	.	TRBJ2-2	TRBD1	TGTGCCAGCAGCCCGACAGGGTCCGGGGAGCTGTTTTTT	CASSPTGSGELFF
TRBV5-4	.	TRBJ2-5	TRBD2	TGTGCCAGCAGCTTTGCGGGAGGTCAAGAGACCCAGTACTTC	CASSFAGGQETQYF
TRBV27	.	TRBJ2-7	TRBD1	TGTGCCAGCAGCCCCAATACCGGGACAGGGACGTACGAGCAGTACTTC	CASSPNTGTGTYEQYF
TRBV10-3	.	TRBJ2-1	TRBD2	TGTGCCATCAGTGAAACTACTAGCGGGAGGGTCGAGCAGTTCTTC	CAISETTSGRVEQFF
TRBV5-4	once	TRBJ2-7	.	TGTGCCAGCAGCCGAGGGTCAGCGTACGAGCAGTACTTC	CASSRGSAYEQYF
TRBV11-3	.	TRBJ2-3	TRBD1	TGTGCCAGCAGCGAACGACAGGGGGCTTCAGATACGCAGTATTTT	CASSERQGASDTQYF
TRBV2	.	TRBJ2-7	.	TGTGCCAGCAGTGAAGGACAGCCATACGAGCAGTACTTC	CASSEGQPYEQYF
TRBV10-2	.	TRBJ2-1	.	TGCGCCAGCACTCGAACCGACGGTTACAATGAGCAGTTCTTC	CASTRTDGYNEQFF
TRBV11-1	.	TRBJ2-1	TRBD1	TGTGCCAGTGGACAGGGGGCCGGCAATGAGCAGTTCTTC	CASGQGAGNEQFF
TRBV6-6	.	TRBJ2-7	.	TGTGCCAGCAGTTACGGGGACGAGCAGTACTTC	CASSYGDEQYF
TRBV28	.	TRBJ2-1	.	TGTGCCAGCAGTTTAATGGGCTCCTACAATGAGCAGTTCTTC	CASSLMGSYNEQFF
TRBV13	.	TRBJ1-1	.	TGTGCCAGCCCTGGGGGGACTGAAGCTTTCTTT	CASPGGTEAFF
TRBV13	.	TRBJ2-3	TRBD2	TGTGCCAGCAGCTTGCGGGTCCCCGGGGCTCTAGCGGGAGAGCCGGATACGCAGTATTTT	CASSLRVPGALAGEPDTQYF
TRBV25-1	.	TRBJ1-3	.	TGTGCCAGCAGTGAATACGGTATTGGAAACACCATATATTTT	CASSEYGIGNTIYF
TRBV5-1	.	TRBJ2-3	.	TGCGCCAGCAGCTTGGATGTGGGGGCGGCAGATACGCAGTATTTT	CASSLDVGAADTQYF
TRBV19	.	TRBJ2-1	TRBD2	TGTGCCAGTGCCGTTAGCGGGTCCTACAATGAGCAGTTCTTC	CASAVSGSYNEQFF
TRBV27	.	TRBJ1-1	.	TGTGCCAGCAGCGCTGGGGGGTTTCCCGAAGCTTTCTTT	CASSAGGFPEAFF
TRBV2	.	TRBJ1-2	.	TGTGCCAGCAGTGAGGTTTCAGCTAACTATGGCTACACCTTC	CASSEVSANYGYTF
TRBV9	.	TRBJ2-7	.	TGTGCCAGCAGCGTAGGGGGACCCTACGAGCAGTACTTC	CASSVGGPYEQYF
TRBV7-9	.	TRBJ2-7	TRBD1	TGTGCCAGCAGCTTTGGCAGGGCAGGACAGGCCTACGAGCAGTACTTC	CASSFGRAGQAYEQYF
TRBV10-3	.	TRBJ2-1	TRBD2	TGTGCCATCAGTGATCCTAGCGGGAGTATTGTTTCCCACAATGAGCAGTTCTTC	CAISDPSGSIVSHNEQFF
TRBV29-1	.	TRBJ2-7	.	TGCAGCGTTGAAGATCTTGGCCAGGGAGGCTACGAGCAGTACTTC	CSVEDLGQGGYEQYF
TRBV2	.	TRBJ1-4	.	TGTGCCAGCAGTGGTCAGGGCACGGGGAATGAAAAACTGTTTTTT	CASSGQGTGNEKLFF
TRBV27	.	TRBJ2-2	TRBD1	TGTGCCAGCAGTCAACAGGGGTCCCCCGGGGAGCTGTTTTTT	CASSQQGSPGELFF
TRBV28	.	TRBJ2-2	.	TGTGCCAGCAGTTTAGGCCTTCCCGACACCGGGGAGCTGTTTTTT	CASSLGLPDTGELFF
TRBV15	.	TRBJ2-7	.	TGTGCCACCAGCACCCGACTGGCCCAACCCTACGAGCAGTACTTC	CATSTRLAQPYEQYF
TRBV11-2	.	TRBJ2-7	.	TGTGCCAGCAGCTTAGGACACCCCTACGAGCAGTACTTC	CASSLGHPYEQYF
TRBV27	.	TRBJ1-2	.	TGTGCCAGCAGTTCCTCCGGGAGCTATGGCTACACCTTC	CASSSSGSYGYTF
TRBV2	.	TRBJ2-3	.	TGTGCCAGCATTTCTTTCACAGATACGCAGTATTTT	CASISFTDTQYF
TRBV28	.	TRBJ2-7	.	TGTGCCAGCAGTTTATATGGGGTCAAGCAGTACTTC	CASSLYGVKQYF
TRBV2	.	TRBJ2-7	.	TGTGCCAGCAAGCAGGGGTTAACCTACGAGCAGTACTTC	CASKQGLTYEQYF
TRBV2	.	TRBJ2-7	TRBD1	TGTGCCAGCCGCGCTGGACAGGGCTACGAGCAGTACTTC	CASRAGQGYEQYF
TRBV28	.	TRBJ2-5	.	TGTGCCAGCAGTTTATTATCGGTACAAGAGACCCAGTACTTC	CASSLLSVQETQYF
TRBV27	.	TRBJ2-7	TRBD2	TGTGCCAGCAGTTCACTAGCGGGAGGGCCCGGCGAGCAGTACTTC	CASSSLAGGPGEQYF
TRBV5-4	.	TRBJ2-7	.	TGTGCCAGCAGCTTGAAGGGTGGGGCAACCTCCTACGAGCAGTACTTC	CASSLKGGATSYEQYF